The rows below give T cell receptor beta chains drawn from one sample of a study of blood T cell repertoires in COVID-19. Libraries were prepared by immunoSEQ multiplex PCR; TCRdb keeps only in-frame clonotypes and omits some of them. The table lists some 400,000 clones, roughly nine tenths of them singletons. Material: PBMCs or T cells enriched from blood (not recorded which). The receptors stem from a woman in her forties who had been exposed to COVID-19. Both conserved end residues are part of each CDR3. The D gene is left open where the match is weak. A clone size is listed for some rows: how often the clone was seen (once, few, many), or a class if it is expanded.

v_call: TRBV27; clone_size: NA; j_call: TRBJ2-7; d_call: NA; cdr3_aa: CASSFYTGPYEQYF; cdr3_nt: TGTGCCAGCAGTTTCTATACAGGGCCCTACGAGCAGTACTTC
v_call: TRBV13; clone_size: once; j_call: TRBJ2-3; d_call: TRBD2; cdr3_aa: CASSAGLAGGSDTQYF; cdr3_nt: TGTGCCAGCAGCGCGGGACTAGCGGGGGGGTCCGATACGCAGTATTTT
v_call: TRBV4-1; clone_size: NA; j_call: TRBJ1-1; d_call: NA; cdr3_aa: CASSLLQGNTEAFF; cdr3_nt: TGCGCCAGCAGCCTTTTACAGGGGAACACTGAAGCTTTCTTT
v_call: TRBV5-4; clone_size: NA; j_call: TRBJ2-5; d_call: TRBD2; cdr3_aa: CASSQPTSGSMQETQYF; cdr3_nt: TGTGCCAGCAGCCAACCGACTAGCGGGAGTATGCAAGAGACCCAGTACTTC
v_call: TRBV30; clone_size: NA; j_call: TRBJ1-4; d_call: TRBD1; cdr3_aa: CAWNYRGGEKLFF; cdr3_nt: TGTGCCTGGAATTACAGGGGTGGCGAAAAACTGTTTTTT
v_call: TRBV7-6; clone_size: NA; j_call: TRBJ2-3; d_call: TRBD2; cdr3_aa: CASSWKPPTSGRGDTQYF; cdr3_nt: TGTGCCAGCAGCTGGAAACCCCCGACTAGCGGGAGAGGAGATACGCAGTATTTT
v_call: TRBV30; clone_size: NA; j_call: TRBJ2-7; d_call: TRBD1; cdr3_aa: CAWSGTGDISYEQYF; cdr3_nt: TGTGCCTGGAGTGGGACAGGGGATATCTCCTACGAGCAGTACTTC
v_call: TRBV7-2; clone_size: few; j_call: TRBJ2-7; d_call: TRBD2; cdr3_aa: CASSFLRHSGGAYEQYF; cdr3_nt: TGTGCCAGCAGCTTCCTCCGTCATAGCGGGGGGGCCTACGAGCAGTACTTC
v_call: TRBV5-1; clone_size: NA; j_call: TRBJ2-1; d_call: TRBD2; cdr3_aa: CASSLRRGGINEQFF; cdr3_nt: TGCGCCAGCAGCTTGAGGCGGGGGGGCATCAATGAGCAGTTCTTC
v_call: TRBV5-6; clone_size: once; j_call: TRBJ2-3; d_call: NA; cdr3_aa: CASSLGSPADTQYF; cdr3_nt: TGTGCCAGCAGCTTGGGTAGTCCCGCAGATACGCAGTATTTT
v_call: TRBV19; clone_size: NA; j_call: TRBJ1-2; d_call: NA; cdr3_aa: CASLPGTALGYTF; cdr3_nt: TGTGCCTCCCTCCCCGGGACTGCCCTTGGCTACACCTTC
v_call: TRBV25-1; clone_size: NA; j_call: TRBJ2-2; d_call: TRBD2; cdr3_aa: CASSETPLAGAVGELFF; cdr3_nt: TGTGCCAGCAGTGAAACCCCTCTAGCGGGAGCGGTCGGGGAGCTGTTTTTT
v_call: TRBV7-2; clone_size: NA; j_call: TRBJ1-3; d_call: NA; cdr3_aa: CASSLRPQGAGNTIYF; cdr3_nt: TGTGCCAGCAGCTTAAGGCCCCAGGGTGCTGGAAACACCATATATTTT
v_call: TRBV20-1; clone_size: NA; j_call: TRBJ1-2; d_call: NA; cdr3_aa: CSASGRGRGVYGYTF; cdr3_nt: TGCAGTGCTAGTGGACGAGGCAGGGGCGTCTATGGCTACACCTTC
v_call: TRBV19; clone_size: NA; j_call: TRBJ2-7; d_call: TRBD1; cdr3_aa: CASKGTGASEQYF; cdr3_nt: TGTGCCAGTAAAGGGACAGGGGCAAGCGAGCAGTACTTC
v_call: TRBV6-5; clone_size: NA; j_call: TRBJ2-1; d_call: TRBD1; cdr3_aa: CASSPDRGRNNEQFF; cdr3_nt: TGTGCCAGCAGTCCGGACAGGGGGAGGAACAATGAGCAGTTCTTC
v_call: TRBV5-6; clone_size: NA; j_call: TRBJ2-1; d_call: NA; cdr3_aa: CASSLASETVEQFF; cdr3_nt: TGTGCCAGCAGCTTGGCATCGGAGACGGTTGAGCAGTTCTTC
v_call: TRBV29-1; clone_size: NA; j_call: TRBJ1-2; d_call: TRBD1; cdr3_aa: CSVQGQGNYGYTF; cdr3_nt: TGCAGCGTTCAGGGACAGGGGAACTATGGCTACACCTTC